This TCR beta chain emerged from a study of early T cells in non-severe SARS-CoV-2 infection. Study as a whole: Sequenced material consisted of bulk RNA (from unsorted whole blood), and chains were unpaired.

Researchers tagged individual cDNA molecules with unique molecular identifiers. One entry per CDR3 protein, called by TCRdb with MiXCR from the 5' RACE reads. The sample lists tens of thousands of distinct CDR3 sequences; 4% to 5.5% were seen once. The CDR3 spans 13 residues. Trimming removed 2 bases from V and 6 bases from J, with 11 bases in between. Germline-derived CDR1 and CDR2 are SGHAT and FQNNGV. Material: whole blood. This receptor was identified in an adult who was a healthcare worker with PCR-confirmed SARS-CoV-2 infection or an uninfected control (not recorded which). The chain links TRBV11-2 to TRBJ2-7; possibly TRBD1 for D (5 bases). The CDR3 DNA reads as TGTGCCAGCAGCTTATATCAGGGCGGCGAGCAGTACTTC. This sequence encodes CASSLYQGGEQYF. Full variable domain (outside the CDR3, taken from reference TRBV11-2 and TRBJ2-7): EAGVAQSPRYKIIEKRQSVAFWCNPISGHATLYWYQQILGQGPKLLIQFQNNGVVDDSQLPKDRFSAERLKGVDSTLKIQPAKLEDSAVYLCASSLYQGGEQYFGPGTRLTVT.